Below, 27 T cell receptor beta chains from the same sample are listed, as sequenced in a study of T cell changes during pregnancy in multiple sclerosis. TCRdb's table, derived via immunoSEQ multiplex PCR, lists solely in-frame clones and lacks some. The sample carries more than 70,000 clones, 80% to 95% recorded once. The sample here was peripheral blood, taken before pregnancy. The receptors originated from a female donor with multiple sclerosis, enrolled in a pregnancy study.

In DNA form, the CDR3 reads TGTGCCAGAAGGAAGGGAGTTTTGAGCGGGAGTTTATTGGAGACCCAGTACTTC. Translation: CARRKGVLSGSLLETQYF. The chain has TRBV5-3 and TRBJ2-5, with 8 bases identical to TRBD2. TRBV5-3 is an open reading frame, and its role is uncertain. V lost 5 bases and J lost 5; bases outside the gene matches: 20. The CDR3 has 18 amino acids.

This clone was recorded only once. The J gene is TRBJ2-7, the V gene TRBV29-1; 8 bases are shared with TRBD2. V gave up 6 bases and J gave up 0 bases; unmatched junction bases: 7. There are 14 residues in the CDR3. Germline assignment: CDR1 SQVTM and CDR2 ANQGSEA. CDR3 sequence reads: CSVSLAGSSYEQYF. The CDR3, as DNA: TGCAGCGTGAGCTTAGCGGGAAGCTCCTACGAGCAGTACTTC.

V gene TRBV7-6 combines with J gene TRBJ2-3, with 8 bases lining up with TRBD1. V shed 2 bases, J shed 6 bases, and the junction held 10 bases outside the gene matches. This CDR3 has 16 amino acids. Germline V gene sequence: CDR1 SGHVS, CDR2 FNYEAQ. For the CDR3, the DNA is TGTGCCAGCAGCTTATCGACAGGGGCCCGGGACGATACGCAGTATTTT. Its protein product is CASSLSTGARDDTQYF.

The chain combines TRBV9 with TRBJ2-2; 12 positions match TRBD1. There are 15 residues in the CDR3. The junction had 9 bases not matched to a gene; V was cut back by 10 bases and J by 5 bases. The germline V gene encodes CDR1 SGDLS and CDR2 YYNGEE. CDR3 DNA sequence: TGTGCCTCCTCGGGGGGACAGGGGGCGACCGGGGAGCTGTTTTTT. This translates into CASSGGQGATGELFF.

The gene calls are TRBV19 and TRBJ1-5, with D tentatively TRBD1 (6 bases). V shed 0 bases and J shed 6 bases, with 18 bases lying between them. CDR1 is LNHDA and CDR2 is SQIVND in the germline V gene (reference sequence). This CDR3 has 17 residues. As DNA, the CDR3 is TGTGCCAGTAGTATAGAGAATAGGGCAGGGGCGAGTCAGCCCCAGCATTTT. Its translation is CASSIENRAGASQPQHF. The entire variable domain, with the rest obtained from reference TRBV19 and TRBJ1-5, is as follows: DGGITQSPKYLFRKEGQNVTLSCEQNLNHDAMYWYRQDPGQGLRLIYYSQIVNDFQKGDIAEGYSVSREKKESFPLTVTSAQKNPTAFYLCASSIENRAGASQPQHFGDGTRLSIL.

Here the CDR3 DNA reads TGTGCCAGCAGTTACCAAGCTTTCTTGGAGACCCAGTACTTC. It codes for CASSYQAFLETQYF. V gene TRBV6-5 combines with J gene TRBJ2-5; D not certain. Trimming removed 2 bases from V and 5 bases from J, with 12 bases in between. CDR3 size: 14 residues. Germline-derived CDR1 and CDR2 are MNHEY and SVGAGI.

This chain joins TRBV4-1 and TRBJ2-1; TRBD2 matches at 14 bases. This CDR3 spans 15 amino acids. Trimming at V came to 3 bases and at J to 8 bases, leaving 3 bases not matched to a gene. Germline-derived CDR1 and CDR2 are MGHRA and YSYEKL. Written as DNA, the CDR3 is TGCGCCAGCAGCCACGGGACTAGCGGGAGTTATGAGCAGTTCTTC. Its protein product is CASSHGTSGSYEQFF.

The rearrangement links TRBV27 to TRBJ2-1; TRBD2 matches at 13 bases. V gave up 5 bases and J gave up 9 bases; unmatched junction bases: 7. From germline, CDR1 is MNHEY and CDR2 SMNVEV (reference sequence). CDR3 length: 15 amino acids. The CDR3 region is CASSLSGTSGIEQFF. CDR3 coding DNA: TGTGCCAGCAGTCTTTCAGGGACTAGCGGGATTGAGCAGTTCTTC.

The rearrangement uses TRBV6-6 and TRBJ1-2; tentative D call: TRBD1 (6 bases). V lost 2 bases and J lost 6, with 16 bases in between. Germline lookup yields CDR1 MNHNY and CDR2 SVGAGI (reference sequence). This CDR3 is 15 amino acids long. For the CDR3, the DNA is TGTGCCAGCAGTTACCCACAGGGAAGGGGCAATGGCTACACCTTC. Protein: CASSYPQGRGNGYTF.

This clone was observed once. The rearrangement uses TRBV15 and TRBJ2-2; tentative D call: TRBD2 (6 bases). Germline lookup yields CDR1 LNHNV and CDR2 YYDKDF (reference sequence). The CDR3 extends over 16 amino acids. The ends were cut back, 0 bases at V and 3 bases at J, with 11 bases in the middle. The CDR3 here is CATSRDRDSYTGELFF. As DNA, the CDR3 is TGTGCCACCAGCAGAGATCGGGACTCCTACACCGGGGAGCTGTTTTTT.

The CDR3 nucleotides are TGTGCCAGCAGCTTACGGACAGTTAATTTGAACACTGAAGCTTTCTTT. Its translation is CASSLRTVNLNTEAFF. The rearrangement joins TRBV7-9 to TRBJ1-1; D possibly corresponds to TRBD1 (6 bases). This CDR3 is built from 16 residues. V lost 2 bases, J lost 0 bases, and 13 bases lay in between. The germline V gene encodes CDR1 SEHNR and CDR2 FQNEAQ (reference sequence).

V and J are TRBV9 and TRBJ2-1, with D possibly matching TRBD1 (5 bases). This CDR3 is built from 14 residues. From germline, CDR1 is SGDLS and CDR2 YYNGEE. V was clipped by 0 bases and J by 7 bases, with 11 bases between them. This CDR3 reads CASSVEGVRNEQFF. The DNA for the CDR3 is TGTGCCAGCAGCGTAGAAGGGGTTAGGAATGAGCAGTTCTTC. Full variable domain (outside the CDR3, taken from reference TRBV9 and TRBJ2-1): DSGVTQTPKHLITATGQRVTLRCSPRSGDLSVYWYQQSLDQGLQFLIQYYNGEERAKGNILERFSAQQFPDLHSELNLSSLELGDSALYFCASSVEGVRNEQFFGPGTRLTVL.

The chain is built from TRBV9 and TRBJ2-1; 10 bases fit TRBD2. Germline values: CDR1 SGDLS, CDR2 YYNGEE. The CDR3 loop spans 16 amino acids. J was trimmed by 0 bases and V by 3 bases; bases with no gene match: 3. The CDR3 DNA sequence: TGTGCCAGCAGCGCCCGACTAGCGGGCTCCTACAATGAGCAGTTCTTC. The encoded protein is CASSARLAGSYNEQFF.

Many counts were recorded for this clone. The chain joins TRBV4-1 to TRBJ1-1; tentative D call: TRBD1 (6 bases). The CDR3 sequence is 14 residues long. CDR1 and CDR2 from the germline V gene are MGHRA and YSYEKL. V lost 4 bases and J 1 base, leaving 10 bases between the germline ends. The CDR3 DNA sequence: TGCGCCAGCAGCCTAGGGGGTCGGAACACTGAAGCTTTCTTT. This translates into CASSLGGRNTEAFF.

V is TRBV27 and J is TRBJ2-7; no firm D call. Germline CDR1 is MNHEY and CDR2 is SMNVEV (reference sequence). The CDR3 is made up of 12 amino acids. Trimming cost V 6 bases and J 3 bases, with 9 bases left between them. The CDR3 DNA sequence: TGTGCCAGCAGCGCCACGGGCTACGAGCAGTACTTC. It translates to CASSATGYEQYF.

The chain carries TRBV4-3 and TRBJ2-1, with D tentatively TRBD2 (7 bases). V dropped 0 bases and J dropped 0 bases, with 15 bases sitting between them. Germline loops: CDR1 LGHNA, CDR2 YSLEER. This CDR3 is 18 amino acids long. The CDR3 spells CASSQDPRGASSYNEQFF. The CDR3 bases are TGCGCCAGCAGCCAAGATCCCCGGGGGGCCAGCTCCTACAATGAGCAGTTCTTC.

By frequency in the sample, this clone is medium-sized. The chain uses TRBV6-1 and TRBJ2-1; tentatively, D is TRBD2 (7 bases). CDR3 length equals 15 residues. Germline CDR1 and CDR2: MNHNS and SASEGT. Trimming removed 6 bases at V and 6 bases at J, with 18 bases between. CDR3 loop: CASSPGASGFNEQFF. The CDR3 nucleotides are TGTGCCAGCAGCCCAGGGGCTAGCGGTTTCAATGAGCAGTTCTTC.

The chain links TRBV6-6 to TRBJ2-1, with 9 bases identical to TRBD2. Trimming at V came to 5 bases and at J to 4 bases, leaving 3 bases not matched to a gene. The CDR3 contains 14 residues. The germline V gene has CDR1 MNHNY and CDR2 SVGAGI (reference sequence). For the CDR3, the DNA is TGTGCCAGCAGTGGACTAGCGAGATACAATGAGCAGTTCTTC. Its protein is CASSGLARYNEQFF.

The chain recombines TRBV5-4 with TRBJ1-3; tentatively, D is TRBD1 (5 bases). The V gene lost 6 bases and the J gene lost 0 bases, with 10 bases spanning the gap. Germline V CDR1 and CDR2: SGHNT, YYREEE (reference sequence). The CDR3 contains 14 residues. The CDR3 region has the DNA TGTGCCAGCATCGGGGGAGGCTCTGGAAACACCATATATTTT. It is translated as CASIGGGSGNTIYF.

The chain uses TRBV5-6 and TRBJ2-3, with 9 bases matching TRBD2. This CDR3 contains 14 residues. Germline assignment: CDR1 SGHDT and CDR2 YYEEEE. The V and J ends lost 4 bases and 6 bases, in that order; junction bases with no gene match: 6. The CDR3 protein is CASSDGLAYDTQYF. As DNA, the CDR3 is TGTGCCAGCAGCGATGGACTAGCGTATGATACGCAGTATTTT.

This clone was counted once. The gene calls are TRBV5-4 and TRBJ2-1; 9 bases agree with TRBD2. The CDR3 is 17 residues long. Germline V gives CDR1 SGHNT, CDR2 YYREEE (reference sequence). V trimming: 3 bases; J trimming: 7 bases; junction bases outside the gene matches: 14. The CDR3, as DNA: TGTGCCAGCAGCTCGGGGGGCGGGAGGGCCGTTGAAAATGAGCAGTTCTTC. Its translation: CASSSGGGRAVENEQFF.

This clone was detected once. In the same sample, other DNA sequences code for this CDR3. This sequence joins TRBV7-2 and TRBJ2-5; D possibly corresponds to TRBD2 (5 bases). CDR1 and CDR2 from the germline V gene are SGHTA and FQGNSA. The CDR3 runs 13 residues. Trimming took 1 base from V and 3 from J, leaving 6 bases between them. The CDR3 nucleotides read TGTGCCAGCAGCTTAGGAGGGAAAGAGACCCAGTACTTC. Its translation: CASSLGGKETQYF.

The chain is built from TRBV18 and TRBJ2-2; TRBD1 agrees at 9 bases. This CDR3 is 16 amino acids long. V lost 2 bases and J lost 4; bases outside the gene matches: 5. Per the germline V gene, CDR1 is KGHSH and CDR2 is LQKENI. The CDR3 sequence is CASSPVGTGFTGELFF. As DNA, the CDR3 is TGTGCCAGCTCACCAGTCGGGACAGGGTTCACCGGGGAGCTGTTTTTT.

The chain employs TRBV19 and TRBJ2-7, with TRBD1 identical over 7 bases. The J segment lost 2 bases and the V segment lost 10 bases, leaving 8 bases of the junction unmatched. CDR3 length equals 13 residues. Germline CDR1 reads LNHDA; CDR2 reads SQIVND (reference sequence). In DNA, the CDR3 is TGTGCCACCGCAGGGGGAGTACCCTACGAGCAGTACTTC. This gives the protein CATAGGVPYEQYF.

V and J are TRBV27 and TRBJ2-1, with a possible D match to TRBD1 (5 bases). Between the trimmed V and J ends, which lost 7 bases and 4 bases, there was a span of 14 bases. Looked up from germline, CDR1 is MNHEY and CDR2 is SMNVEV (reference sequence). This CDR3 has 14 residues. The CDR3 DNA sequence: TGTGCCAGCAAACGAGCAGGGTTATACAATGAGCAGTTCTTC. Encoded protein: CASKRAGLYNEQFF.

The chain has TRBV27 and TRBJ2-2, with a weak D call TRBD2 (5 bases). CDR3 length: 16 residues. The V gene's germline CDR1 is MNHEY and CDR2 SMNVEV (reference sequence). Trimming took 6 bases from V and 5 from J, leaving 19 bases between them. The CDR3 region is CASSLRGSERTGELFF. The CDR3 DNA follows: TGTGCCAGCAGCCTCAGAGGTAGCGAGAGGACCGGGGAGCTGTTTTTT.

The CDR3 loop is CASSQGTGITEAFF. The CDR3 DNA sequence: TGCGCCAGCAGCCAGGGAACAGGGATCACTGAAGCTTTCTTT. The rearrangement links TRBV4-3 to TRBJ1-1, with D perhaps TRBD1 (6 bases). This CDR3 has 14 amino acids. CDR1 and CDR2 from the germline V gene are LGHNA and YSLEER. V dropped 3 bases and J dropped 4 bases, with 12 bases sitting between them.